The 15 T cell receptor beta chains below were found in one sample sequenced in a study of identical twins. TCRdb reanalysed the 5' RACE reads using MiXCR and keeps one entry per CDR3 protein. Of roughly 490,000 distinct CDR3 sequences listed, approximately 14% are singletons. The data also belong to a second study, concerning yellow fever vaccine responses in identical twins.

The source material was CD4+ T cells sorted from blood. The origin of the receptors is a woman younger than 35 in good health.

In its sample, this clonotype was seen many times. One junction end disagrees with the germline gene, perhaps due to a read error. The CDR3 reads CASSFDSYNAQFF. The CDR3 nucleotides are TGTGCCAGCAGCTTCGACTCCTACAATGCGCAGTTCTTC. The chain couples TRBV7-2 to TRBJ2-1; no firm D call. Germline CDR1 is SGHTA and CDR2 is FQGNSA. CDR3 length: 13 amino acids.

The V and J genes are TRBV5-4 and TRBJ2-7; D might be TRBD1 (5 bases). The V end was cut by 2 bases, the J end by 7 bases, with 13 bases between. The CDR3 spans 13 residues. CDR1 is SGHNT and CDR2 is YYREEE in the germline V gene (reference sequence). The CDR3 DNA reads TGTGCCAGCAGCTTTGACAGCCACTTGGAGCAGTACTTC. This gives the protein CASSFDSHLEQYF.

This clonotype was recorded at least ten times. V usage is TRBV5-1 and J usage is TRBJ2-1; D remains ambiguous. Trimming took 0 bases from V and 0 from J, leaving 7 bases between them. The germline V gene encodes CDR1 SGHRS and CDR2 YFSETQ. The length of the CDR3 is 15 residues. CDR3 in amino acids: CASSLGGTSYNEQFF. DNA of the CDR3: TGCGCCAGCAGCTTGGGGGGTACCTCCTACAATGAGCAGTTCTTC.

The chain links TRBV12-3 or TRBV12-4 to TRBJ2-7; the D is unclear. Trimming cost V 4 bases and J 0 bases, with 16 bases left between them. There are 16 residues in the CDR3. CDR3 residues: CASSYLSDPSSYEQYF. In DNA form, the CDR3 reads TGTGCCAGCAGTTACTTAAGCGACCCGAGCTCCTACGAGCAGTACTTC.

V gene TRBV3-1 combines with J gene TRBJ2-1, with 9 nucleotides matching TRBD2. V trimming: 1 base; J trimming: 16 bases; junction bases outside the gene matches: 8. This CDR3 spans 13 amino acids. Germline V gene data show CDR1 as LGHDT and CDR2 as YNNKEL (reference sequence). CDR3: CASSQGVRGGAFF. As DNA, the CDR3 is TGTGCCAGCAGCCAAGGTGTCCGCGGGGGGGCCTTCTTC.

In its sample, this clonotype was seen a few times. The chain uses TRBV7-8 and TRBJ1-4; D not certain. The germline V gene has CDR1 SGHVS and CDR2 FQNEAQ. Trimming pared 3 bases from V and 4 bases from J, leaving 12 bases between. The CDR3 extends over 15 amino acids. The CDR3 DNA reads as TGTGCCAGCAGCTTGGGTACCTCTGTTAATGAAAAACTGTTTTTT. It is translated as CASSLGTSVNEKLFF.

Here the CDR3 DNA reads TGCAGCGTGGCCGGGACAGGGTTTTTAGGGGTGCAGTTCTTC. Amino acids: CSVAGTGFLGVQFF. The V gene is TRBV29-1, the J gene TRBJ2-1; 9 bases match TRBD1. Germline-derived CDR1 and CDR2 are SQVTM and ANQGSEA. This CDR3 is 14 amino acids long. Trimming at V came to 6 bases and at J to 12 bases, leaving 15 bases not matched to a gene.

This chain uses TRBV20-1 with TRBJ2-3; TRBD1 matches 10 bases. The trim removed 4 bases at V and 3 bases at J, leaving 1 base unmatched. The CDR3 is 13 amino acids. Germline CDR1 and CDR2: DFQATT and SNEGSKA (reference sequence). CDR3 residues: CSAMGQGTDTQYF. DNA of the CDR3: TGCAGTGCTATGGGACAGGGGACAGATACGCAGTATTTT.

This clonotype was found a few times. This rearrangement joins TRBV6-2 or TRBV6-3 to TRBJ2-7; D is undetermined. The CDR3 sequence is 12 residues long. Germline V gene data show CDR1 as MNHEY and CDR2 as SVGEGT. V was shortened by 8 bases and J by 0 bases, with 8 bases between the two germline ends. The CDR3 reads CASGSTSYEQYF. As DNA, the CDR3 is TGTGCCAGCGGTTCGACCTCCTACGAGCAGTACTTC.

This rearrangement joins TRBV7-3 to TRBJ2-3, with 12 bases aligning to TRBD2. The CDR3 is 17 amino acids. Trimming at V came to 1 base and at J to 6 bases, leaving 8 bases not matched to a gene. Germline CDR1 reads SGHTA; CDR2 reads FQGTGA. The CDR3 nucleotides are TGTGCCAGCAGCTTAAGGCCTAGCGGGGGGGCCTCGGATACGCAGTATTTT. It yields the protein CASSLRPSGGASDTQYF. The full variable domain, rest sourced from reference TRBV7-3 and TRBJ2-3, is GAGVSQTPSNKVTEKGKYVELRCDPISGHTALYWYRQSLGQGPEFLIYFQGTGAADDSGLPNDRFFAVRPEGSVSTLKIQRTERGDSAVYLCASSLRPSGGASDTQYFGPGTRLTVL.

The chain recombines TRBV20-1 with TRBJ2-7, with 8 bases lining up with TRBD2. The CDR3 is 14 amino acids. Germline-derived CDR1 and CDR2 are DFQATT and SNEGSKA (reference sequence). V shed 7 bases and J 7 bases; nucleotides not matched to a gene: 15. CDR3 nucleotides: TGCAGTGTTCGCCAGCGGGAGTGGATGAAAGAGCAGTACTTC. It specifies CSVRQREWMKEQYF.

The rearrangement uses TRBV20-1 and TRBJ2-2, with D perhaps matching TRBD1 (6 bases). Germline values: CDR1 DFQATT, CDR2 SNEGSKA (reference sequence). The V gene lost 5 bases and the J gene lost 6 bases, with 16 bases spanning the gap. The CDR3 loop spans 14 amino acids. CDR3 loop: CSAGVQGNAGELFF. DNA of the CDR3: TGCAGTGCTGGAGTACAGGGAAACGCCGGGGAGCTGTTTTTT.

This clonotype was counted between two and nine times. The V and J genes are TRBV7-2 and TRBJ2-5, with 13 bases fitting TRBD2. The CDR3 loop spans 16 amino acids. Germline CDR1 is SGHTA and CDR2 is FQGNSA. The J segment lost 4 bases and the V segment lost 3 bases, leaving 5 bases of the junction unmatched. For the CDR3, the DNA is TGTGCCAGCAGCTTCTCACTAGCGGGGGGGCGAGAGACCCAGTACTTC. This translates into CASSFSLAGGRETQYF.

V usage is TRBV29-1 and J usage is TRBJ2-1, with D possibly TRBD1 on 5 matching bases. The germline V gene encodes CDR1 SQVTM and CDR2 ANQGSEA. The CDR3 extends over 11 amino acids. V was clipped by 6 bases and J by 6 bases, with 9 bases between them. This CDR3 is CSVWGGNEQFF. The CDR3 DNA is TGCAGCGTGTGGGGCGGCAATGAGCAGTTCTTC.

The chain uses TRBV6-1 and TRBJ2-1, with 8 bases aligning to TRBD2. The CDR3 has 16 amino acids. Germline CDR1 MNHNS, CDR2 SASEGT. The trim removed 7 bases at V and 6 bases at J, leaving 14 bases unmatched. The CDR3 reads CASTFPGGAVTNEQFF. The CDR3 bases are TGTGCCAGCACCTTTCCGGGAGGGGCGGTCACCAATGAGCAGTTCTTC.